This passage covers 8 T cell receptor beta chains from one sample sequenced in a study of cytomegalovirus exposure and HLA in healthy donors. The PCR was carried out with 60 Vbeta primers and 13 Jbeta primers. Only in-frame clones appear in the TCRdb table, and some are missing; sequencing was by immunoSEQ multiplex PCR. The sample contains some 160,000 clones, 65% to 85% of which appear only once. Sequencing was done on a sample of PBMCs. The receptors originated from a male donor in good health and CMV-seropositive.

The genes are TRBV5-1 and TRBJ2-1; 8 bases are shared with TRBD2. The CDR3 is made up of 13 amino acids. V dropped 4 bases and J dropped 9; count of bases not matched to a gene: 6. The V gene's germline CDR1 is SGHRS and CDR2 YFSETQ. In DNA form, the CDR3 reads TGCGCCAGCAGCAAAAGCGGGAGCGGTGAGCAGTTCTTC. This encodes CASSKSGSGEQFF.

The genes are TRBV28 and TRBJ1-4; 7 bases fit TRBD1. The germline V gene encodes CDR1 MDHEN and CDR2 SYDVKM. V trimming: 3 bases; J trimming: 5 bases; junction bases outside the gene matches: 9. CDR3 length: 16 amino acids. The DNA of the CDR3 is TGTGCCAGCAGTTTTACCCTCGACAGGGCGAATGAAAAACTGTTTTTT. This encodes CASSFTLDRANEKLFF.

This clone was observed a few times. The rearrangement links TRBV5-6 to TRBJ2-1; 7 bases match TRBD2. Losses at the gene ends were 0 bases for V and 0 bases for J; bases not matched to a gene: 3. CDR3 length equals 16 residues. Germline values: CDR1 SGHDT, CDR2 YYEEEE. The DNA for the CDR3 is TGTGCCAGCAGCTTGGCCGGCGGGAGCTCCTACAATGAGCAGTTCTTC. This gives the protein CASSLAGGSSYNEQFF.

This clone was picked up one time. This chain links TRBV7-6 with TRBJ1-1; D might be TRBD1 (5 bases). The length of the CDR3 is 12 residues. V lost 5 bases and J lost 5, with 9 bases in between. CDR1 SGHVS and CDR2 FNYEAQ come from the germline V gene. The CDR3 is CASSGGGTEAFF. The DNA for the CDR3 is TGTGCCAGCAGCGGGGGGGGAACTGAAGCTTTCTTT.

The chain couples TRBV10-3 to TRBJ2-5, with TRBD2 identical over 9 bases. CDR3 length: 18 residues. Germline lookup yields CDR1 ENHRY and CDR2 SYGVKD. V shed 3 bases, J shed 2 bases, and the junction held 13 bases outside the gene matches. In DNA, the CDR3 is TGTGCCATCAGTGAAATCCTAGCGGGGACGAGCCAGCAAGAGACCCAGTACTTC. Amino acid sequence: CAISEILAGTSQQETQYF.

V and J are TRBV23-1 and TRBJ2-7, with 9 nucleotides matching TRBD2. TRBV23-1 is an open reading frame, and its role is uncertain. The V segment lost 10 bases and the J segment 3 bases; nucleotides outside the gene matches: 7. The length of the CDR3 is 13 residues. In DNA, the CDR3 is TGCGCCATCGCGGGGGGGGGTTTCTACGAGCAGTACTTC. Translating it yields CAIAGGGFYEQYF.

The chain couples TRBV11-2 to TRBJ1-3; 7 nucleotides align to TRBD1. V trimming: 5 bases; J trimming: 2 bases; junction bases outside the gene matches: 9. The CDR3 contains 16 residues. Germline V gives CDR1 SGHAT, CDR2 FQNNGV. The CDR3 sequence is CASSPTSTGAGNTIYF. CDR3 nucleotides: TGTGCCAGCAGCCCTACTTCAACAGGGGCTGGAAACACCATATATTTT.

J is TRBJ2-5 and V is TRBV19; weak D call: TRBD2 (6 bases). The CDR3 totals 16 residues. V lost 5 bases, J lost 5 bases, and 21 bases lay in between. Per germline, CDR1 LNHDA and CDR2 SQIVND (reference sequence). The CDR3 is CASSQLGGTSRETQYF. The CDR3 DNA is TGTGCCAGTAGTCAACTTGGGGGGACCTCGAGGGAGACCCAGTACTTC.